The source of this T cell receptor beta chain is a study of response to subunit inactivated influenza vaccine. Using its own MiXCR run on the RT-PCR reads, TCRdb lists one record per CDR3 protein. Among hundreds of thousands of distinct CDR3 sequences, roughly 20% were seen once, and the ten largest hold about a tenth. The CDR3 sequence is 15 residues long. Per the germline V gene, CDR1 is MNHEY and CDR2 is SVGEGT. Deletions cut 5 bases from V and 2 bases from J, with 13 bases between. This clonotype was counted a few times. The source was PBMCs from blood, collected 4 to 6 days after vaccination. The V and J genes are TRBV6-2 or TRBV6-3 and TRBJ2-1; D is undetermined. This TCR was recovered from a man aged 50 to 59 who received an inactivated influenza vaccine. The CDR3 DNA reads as TGTGCCAGCAGTAAAACCCTAACCCCCTACAATGAGCAGTTCTTC. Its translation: CASSKTLTPYNEQFF.